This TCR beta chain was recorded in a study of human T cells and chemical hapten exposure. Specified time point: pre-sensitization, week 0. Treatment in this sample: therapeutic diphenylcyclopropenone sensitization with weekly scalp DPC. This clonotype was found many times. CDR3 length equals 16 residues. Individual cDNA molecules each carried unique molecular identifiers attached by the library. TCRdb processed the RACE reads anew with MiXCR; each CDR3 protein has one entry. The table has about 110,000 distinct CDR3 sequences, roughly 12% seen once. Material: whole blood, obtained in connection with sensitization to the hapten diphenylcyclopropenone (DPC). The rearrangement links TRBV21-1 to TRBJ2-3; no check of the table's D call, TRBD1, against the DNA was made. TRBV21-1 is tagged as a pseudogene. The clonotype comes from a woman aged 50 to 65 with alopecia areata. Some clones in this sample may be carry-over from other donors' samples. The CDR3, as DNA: TGTGCCAGCCCCTTACAGGGGGAAGATTATGGAGATACGCAGTATTTT. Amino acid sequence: CASPLQGEDYGDTQYF.